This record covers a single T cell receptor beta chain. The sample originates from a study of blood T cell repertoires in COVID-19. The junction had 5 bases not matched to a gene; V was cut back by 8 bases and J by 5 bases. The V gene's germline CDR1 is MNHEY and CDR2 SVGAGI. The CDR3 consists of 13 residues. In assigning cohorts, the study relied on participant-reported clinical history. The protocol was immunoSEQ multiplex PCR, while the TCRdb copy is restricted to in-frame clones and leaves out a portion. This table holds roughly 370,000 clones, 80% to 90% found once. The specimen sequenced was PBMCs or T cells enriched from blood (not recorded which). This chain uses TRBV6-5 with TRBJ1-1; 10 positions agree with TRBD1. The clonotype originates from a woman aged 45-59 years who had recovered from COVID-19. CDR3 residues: CASARQGATEAFF. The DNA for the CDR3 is TGTGCCAGCGCTAGACAGGGGGCTACTGAAGCTTTCTTT.